The 20 T cell receptor beta chains below were found in one sample sequenced in a study of blood T cell repertoires in COVID-19. Sequenced by immunoSEQ multiplex PCR; TCRdb stores in-frame clones only, minus some. This table has a few hundred thousand clones, roughly 80% appearing once. The sequencing input was peripheral blood. The receptors shown here come from a man aged 80 or over with acute or convalescent COVID-19.

The chain combines TRBV7-9 with TRBJ1-4, with 10 bases identical to TRBD1. The CDR3 has 16 amino acids. Germline V CDR1 and CDR2: SEHNR, FQNEAQ (reference sequence). V was clipped by 3 bases and J by 7 bases; unmatched bases: 8. CDR3 sequence reads: CASSLTGGQGGEKLFF. Here the CDR3 DNA reads TGTGCCAGCAGCTTGACAGGGGGCCAAGGGGGTGAAAAACTGTTTTTT.

The rearrangement uses TRBV23-1 and TRBJ2-5; 7 bases match TRBD1. TRBV23-1 is an open reading frame whose function is uncertain. With 6 bases clipped from V and 2 bases from J, the junction kept 6 bases outside the gene matches. This CDR3 has 14 amino acids. The CDR3 sequence is CASSRGTGQETQYF. As DNA, the CDR3 is TGCGCCAGCAGCAGGGGGACGGGACAAGAGACCCAGTACTTC.

The CDR3: CATILYNEQFF. Here the CDR3 DNA reads TGTGCCACAATTCTATACAATGAGCAGTTCTTC. The V call is TRBV12-3 or TRBV12-4, the J call TRBJ2-1; D is undetermined. This CDR3 region has 11 residues. The V gene lost 10 bases and the J gene lost 4 bases, with 8 bases spanning the gap.

The chain joins TRBV28 to TRBJ1-2, with 7 bases fitting TRBD1. The junction had 10 bases not matched to a gene; V was cut back by 5 bases and J by 1 base. CDR1 is MDHEN and CDR2 is SYDVKM in the germline V gene. The CDR3 contains 16 residues. This CDR3 reads CASSTPRQGRNYGYTF. The CDR3 DNA sequence: TGTGCCAGCAGTACCCCGCGACAGGGCCGTAACTATGGCTACACCTTC.

There are a few counts of this clone. This chain joins TRBV2 and TRBJ2-2; D may be TRBD2 (7 bases). V lost 6 bases, J lost 4 bases, and 12 bases lay in between. The CDR3 length is 14 residues. Germline loops: CDR1 SNHLY, CDR2 FYNNEI. For the CDR3, the DNA is TGTGCCAGCAGGACTGGGGGGGCCACCGGGGAGCTGTTTTTT. It translates to CASRTGGATGELFF.

A single count supports this clone. V is TRBV30 and J is TRBJ1-6, with TRBD1 matching 12 bases. The trim removed 4 bases at V and 9 bases at J, leaving 10 bases unmatched. The CDR3 covers 16 residues. Germline V gene sequence: CDR1 GTSNPN, CDR2 SVGIG (reference sequence). The CDR3 coding sequence is TGTGCCTGGACCACCGGGACAGGGGGCATTGGTTCACCCCTCCACTTT. Its translation is CAWTTGTGGIGSPLHF.

V usage is TRBV30 and J usage is TRBJ1-1; D gene ambiguous. The CDR3 is made up of 16 amino acids. In germline, CDR1 is GTSNPN, CDR2 SVGIG (reference sequence). V was pared by 1 base and J by 2 bases, with 17 bases between. CDR3 protein: CAWSGPTSGFNTEAFF. CDR3 coding DNA: TGTGCCTGGAGTGGCCCCACCTCAGGATTCAACACTGAAGCTTTCTTT.

The chain employs TRBV5-6 and TRBJ2-7, with a weak D call TRBD1 (6 bases). The germline V gene encodes CDR1 SGHDT and CDR2 YYEEEE. The CDR3 runs 14 residues. The V and J ends lost 2 bases and 1 base respectively, with 10 bases between them. CDR3 nucleotide sequence: TGTGCCAGCAGCTTCCGACAGGTATCCTACGAGCAGTACTTC. This gives the protein CASSFRQVSYEQYF.

The V and J genes are TRBV10-2 and TRBJ1-5, with 8 bases lining up with TRBD1. The CDR3 totals 14 residues. Germline CDR1 reads WSHSY; CDR2 reads SAAADI. Trimming cost V 6 bases and J 4 bases; bases outside gene matches: 5. This chain's CDR3 is CASSRQGLNQPQHF. CDR3 in DNA: TGCGCCAGCAGCAGACAGGGGTTGAATCAGCCCCAGCATTTT.

V is TRBV7-9 and J is TRBJ2-1, with a possible D match to TRBD2 (6 bases). The CDR3 contains 15 residues. The germline V and J ends were trimmed by 4 bases and 5 bases, with 15 bases remaining between them. Per germline, CDR1 SEHNR and CDR2 FQNEAQ (reference sequence). CDR3 in amino acids: CASSSPGRGHNEQFF. Written as DNA, the CDR3 is TGTGCCAGCAGCTCCCCCGGGCGGGGACACAATGAGCAGTTCTTC.

CDR3 sequence reads: CASSTPRTSGGGVSTDTQYF. For the CDR3, the DNA is TGCGCCAGCAGTACCCCGCGGACTAGCGGAGGGGGGGTTAGCACAGATACGCAGTATTTT. The genes are TRBV5-1 and TRBJ2-3; TRBD2 aligns across 10 bases. With 5 bases clipped from V and 0 bases from J, the junction kept 18 bases outside the gene matches. Germline CDR1 and CDR2: SGHRS and YFSETQ. CDR3 length: 20 amino acids.

This chain connects TRBV7-2 to TRBJ2-7; 8 positions agree with TRBD2. Germline V gene sequence: CDR1 SGHTA, CDR2 FQGNSA. CDR3 length: 15 residues. V shed 5 bases and J 5 bases; nucleotides not matched to a gene: 11. CDR3 amino acids: CASSPGLARVDEQYF. The CDR3 DNA is TGTGCCAGCAGCCCCGGACTAGCTCGCGTCGACGAGCAGTACTTC.

The chain joins TRBV19 to TRBJ2-5, with a weak D call TRBD2 (5 bases). The CDR3 loop spans 14 amino acids. CDR1 is LNHDA and CDR2 is SQIVND in the germline V gene (reference sequence). Trimming took 0 bases from V and 3 from J, leaving 8 bases between them. CDR3 sequence (DNA): TGTGCCAGTAGTATAGACAGCGGAAAAGAGACCCAGTACTTC. As protein: CASSIDSGKETQYF.

The J gene is TRBJ2-2, the V gene TRBV20-1, with TRBD2 matching over 8 bases. CDR1 is DFQATT, CDR2 SNEGSKA, per germline (reference sequence). The J segment lost 6 bases and the V segment lost 3 bases, leaving 6 bases of the junction unmatched. The length of the CDR3 is 14 residues. CDR3 nucleotide sequence: TGCAGTGCTAGTTCAGCGGGAGAGGCCGGGGAGCTGTTTTTT. This sequence encodes CSASSAGEAGELFF.

The rearrangement joins TRBV7-2 to TRBJ1-3; TRBD1 matches at 8 bases. The germline CDR1 and CDR2 sequences are SGHTA and FQGNSA. The V gene end was trimmed by 4 bases and the J gene end by 16 bases; junction bases not matched to a gene: 12. The CDR3 is 13 residues long. CDR3 protein: CASSSGQGGSLYF. The CDR3 coding sequence is TGTGCCAGCAGCTCCGGACAGGGTGGATCCCTTTATTTT.

This clone was seen a handful of times. The rearrangement joins TRBV28 to TRBJ1-1; 8 positions match TRBD1. Trimming removed 5 bases from V and 7 bases from J; junction bases left unmatched: 12. The germline CDR1 and CDR2 sequences are MDHEN and SYDVKM. The CDR3 loop spans 15 amino acids. CDR3 loop: CASSPRGREYGEAFF. The CDR3 bases are TGTGCCAGCAGTCCCAGGGGGCGCGAATATGGTGAAGCTTTCTTT. The full variable domain, rest sourced from reference TRBV28 and TRBJ1-1, is DVKVTQSSRYLVKRTGEKVFLECVQDMDHENMFWYRQDPGLGLRLIYFSYDVKMKEKGDIPEGYSVSREKKERFSLILESASTNQTSMYLCASSPRGREYGEAFFGQGTRLTVV.

The sample holds one count of this clone. The chain carries TRBV18 and TRBJ1-1; D not certain. Per germline, CDR1 KGHSH and CDR2 LQKENI. The V end lost 3 bases, the J end lost 5 bases, and 13 bases lay between the germline ends. The CDR3 totals 14 residues. CDR3 DNA sequence: TGTGCCAGCTCACCCGGACTAAGCGGGACTGAAGCTTTCTTT. Encoded protein: CASSPGLSGTEAFF.

Here the CDR3 reads CASSLWGQGNNQPQHF. The DNA for the CDR3 is TGTGCCAGCAGTTTATGGGGACAGGGGAACAATCAGCCCCAGCATTTT. This sequence joins TRBV28 and TRBJ1-5, with 10 bases matching TRBD1. The CDR3 runs to 16 residues. Germline V gives CDR1 MDHEN, CDR2 SYDVKM. V shed 0 bases and J 3 bases; nucleotides not matched to a gene: 2.

The rearrangement uses TRBV3-1 (or the pseudogene TRBV3-2) and TRBJ1-1; tentatively, D is TRBD1 (5 bases). The germline V gene encodes CDR1 LGHDT and CDR2 YNNKEL (reference sequence). V was shortened by 0 bases and J by 1 base, with 9 bases between the two germline ends. This CDR3 spans 15 amino acids. The CDR3 DNA reads TGTGCCAGCAGCCAAGAGGGCGGGGCGAACACTGAAGCTTTCTTT. Translating it yields CASSQEGGANTEAFF.

As DNA, the CDR3 is TGTGCCAGCAGCCAACAGGGGAGGCGGGGGGTTTCGGGGGAGCTGTTTTTT. It yields the protein CASSQQGRRGVSGELFF. The rearrangement links TRBV11-2 to TRBJ2-2, with D possibly matching TRBD2 (8 bases). The V gene lost 5 bases and the J gene lost 8 bases, with 24 bases spanning the gap. Germline CDR1 and CDR2: SGHAT and FQNNGV. This CDR3 comprises 17 residues.